This T cell receptor beta chain originates from a study of identical twins. The study's findings and limits: The study found excess low generation probability among twin-shared out-of-frame alpha sequences. While abundant cord blood beta clonotypes carried fewer insertions, memory repertoires showed no such pattern. Zero-insertion analyses might be partly confounded by invariant T cells like MAIT and iNKT.

Carrying unique molecular identifiers, the cDNA also gained a universal primer site through template switching. From the 5' RACE reads, TCRdb called clonotypes with MiXCR, one entry per CDR3 protein. The data show around 280,000 distinct CDR3 sequences, about 8.9% seen once. Germline CDR1 is SGHKS and CDR2 is YYEKEE (reference sequence). The V and J ends lost 2 bases and 1 base, in that order; junction bases with no gene match: 7. The CDR3 covers 17 residues. Note on this clonotype: The antigen is undetermined.

The same sample was also studied in work on yellow fever vaccine responses in identical twins.

This sequence joins TRBV5-5 and TRBJ2-3; TRBD2 matches 10 bases. The sequence came from a woman in her late teens or twenties in good health. The sequencing sample was made of memory (CD45RO+) T cells sorted from blood. CDR3 nucleotides: TGTGCCAGCAGCTTAATAGCGGGAGGCGGAGGCACAGATACGCAGTATTTT. This translates into CASSLIAGGGGTDTQYF.